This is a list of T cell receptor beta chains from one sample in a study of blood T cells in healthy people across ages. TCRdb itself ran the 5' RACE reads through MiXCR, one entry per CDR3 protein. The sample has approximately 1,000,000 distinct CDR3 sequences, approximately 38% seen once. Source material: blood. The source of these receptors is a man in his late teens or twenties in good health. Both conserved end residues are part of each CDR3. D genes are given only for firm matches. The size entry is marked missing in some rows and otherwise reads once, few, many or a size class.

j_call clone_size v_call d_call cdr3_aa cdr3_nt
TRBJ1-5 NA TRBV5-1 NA CASSLGGELNSQPQHF TGCGCCAGCAGCTTGGGAGGGGAATTGAATAGTCAGCCCCAGCATTTT
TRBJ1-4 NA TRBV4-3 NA CASSQVPSINEKLFF TGCGCCAGCAGCCAAGTTCCCAGCATCAATGAAAAACTGTTTTTT
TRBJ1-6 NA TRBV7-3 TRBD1 CASRMTGGDSPLHF TGTGCCAGCAGGATGACAGGGGGCGATTCACCCCTCCACTTT
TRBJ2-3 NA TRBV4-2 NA CASSQAPWQRPGDTQYF TGTGCCAGCAGCCAGGCCCCCTGGCAGCGCCCTGGGGATACGCAGTATTTT
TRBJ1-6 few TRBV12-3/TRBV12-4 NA CASSKQGLESPLHF TGTGCCAGCAGTAAACAGGGATTAGAGTCACCCCTCCACTTT
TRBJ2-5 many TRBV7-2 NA CASSLDGAGETQYF TGTGCCAGCAGCTTAGACGGGGCGGGGGAGACCCAGTACTTC
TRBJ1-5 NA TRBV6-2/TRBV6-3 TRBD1 CASSHRTGEWSNQPQHF TGTGCCAGCAGCCATCGGACAGGGGAGTGGAGCAATCAGCCCCAGCATTTT
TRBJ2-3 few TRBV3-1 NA CASSQDWQGDTQYF TGTGCCAGCAGCCAAGATTGGCAGGGAGATACGCAGTATTTT
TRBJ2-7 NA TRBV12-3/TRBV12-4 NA CASSLEAAYNEQYF TGTGCCAGCAGTTTAGAGGCGGCTTACAATGAGCAGTACTTC
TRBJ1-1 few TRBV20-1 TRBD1 CSAGTGAYKTEAFF TGCAGTGCGGGGACAGGGGCGTATAAAACTGAAGCTTTCTTT
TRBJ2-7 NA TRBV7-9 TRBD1 CASSLARDRVYEQYF TGTGCCAGCAGCTTAGCCCGGGACAGGGTATACGAGCAGTACTTC
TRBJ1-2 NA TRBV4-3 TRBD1 CASSHAPGQGTFGTYGYTF TGCGCCAGCAGCCATGCTCCGGGACAGGGTACTTTTGGGACGTATGGCTACACCTTC
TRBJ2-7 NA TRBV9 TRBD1 CASSVSDHRDSSHHEQYF TGTGCCAGCAGCGTATCCGACCATCGGGACAGTTCTCACCACGAGCAGTACTTC
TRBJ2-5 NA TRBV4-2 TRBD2 CASSQEGGLAGKETQYF TGTGCCAGCAGCCAAGAAGGTGGACTAGCGGGGAAAGAGACCCAGTACTTC
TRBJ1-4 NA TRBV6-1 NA CASSEFDEKLFF TGTGCCAGCAGTGAATTTGATGAAAAACTGTTTTTT
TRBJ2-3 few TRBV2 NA CASSLKSGMADTQYF TGTGCCAGCAGTCTAAAATCAGGGATGGCAGATACGCAGTATTTT
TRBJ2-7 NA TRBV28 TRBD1 CASRGDSSSYEQYF TGTGCCAGCAGAGGGGACAGTAGCTCCTACGAGCAGTACTTC
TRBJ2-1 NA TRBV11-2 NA CASSLVGTLGRNEQFF TGTGCCAGCAGCTTAGTGGGGACGCTGGGGAGGAATGAGCAGTTCTTC
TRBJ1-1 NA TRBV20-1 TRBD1 CSARNPTGGNIYDGTEAFF TGCAGTGCCCGAAATCCGACAGGGGGTAATATCTACGACGGCACTGAAGCTTTCTTT
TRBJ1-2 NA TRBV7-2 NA CASSLDLGSYGYTF TGTGCCAGCAGCTTAGACCTAGGGAGCTATGGCTACACCTTC
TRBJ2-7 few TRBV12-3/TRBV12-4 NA CASSRDGNNEQYF TGTGCCAGCAGCCGGGACGGCAACAATGAGCAGTACTTC
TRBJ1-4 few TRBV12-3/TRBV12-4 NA CASSLAGGYRLFF TGTGCCAGCAGTTTAGCGGGAGGGTATCGGCTGTTTTTT
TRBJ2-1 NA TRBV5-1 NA CASSLADPLMIHNEQFF TGCGCCAGCAGCTTGGCCGACCCGTTGATGATCCACAATGAGCAGTTCTTC
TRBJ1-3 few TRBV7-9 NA CASSPYRAHGNTIYF TGTGCCAGCAGTCCGTACAGGGCACACGGAAACACCATATATTTT
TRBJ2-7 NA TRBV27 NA CASSSQRAPTDEQYF TGTGCCAGCAGTTCACAGCGGGCCCCCACCGACGAGCAGTACTTC
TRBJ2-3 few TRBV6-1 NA CASRLEITDTQYF TGTGCCAGCCGATTGGAGATCACAGATACGCAGTATTTT
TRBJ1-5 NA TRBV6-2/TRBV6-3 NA CASSYTVSNQPQHF TGTGCCAGCAGTTATACGGTGAGCAATCAGCCCCAGCATTTT
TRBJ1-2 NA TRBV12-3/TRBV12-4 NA CASSPELEVYGYTF TGTGCCAGCAGTCCGGAGTTAGAAGTCTATGGCTACACCTTC
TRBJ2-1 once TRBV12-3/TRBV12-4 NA CASSFAGDHNEQFF TGTGCCAGCAGTTTCGCAGGGGACCACAATGAGCAGTTCTTC
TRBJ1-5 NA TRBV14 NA CASSSGVVGQPQHF TGTGCCAGCAGCAGCGGGGTAGTCGGTCAGCCCCAGCATTTT
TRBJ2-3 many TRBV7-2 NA CASRLPDRTDTQYF TGTGCCAGCAGACTTCCCGACCGCACAGATACGCAGTATTTT
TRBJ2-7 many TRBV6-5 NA CASSTPTYTSYEQYF TGTGCCAGCAGCACGCCGACTTATACCTCCTACGAGCAGTACTTC
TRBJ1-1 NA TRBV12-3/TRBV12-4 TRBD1 CASSLADRLNTEAFF TGTGCCAGCAGTTTAGCGGACAGGTTGAACACTGAAGCTTTCTTT
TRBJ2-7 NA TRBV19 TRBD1 CASSIVRTGKAYNEQYF TGTGCCAGTAGTATAGTCCGGACAGGAAAGGCTTACAATGAGCAGTACTTC
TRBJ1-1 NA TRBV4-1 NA CASSQVGITEAFF TGCGCCAGCAGCCAAGTGGGAATCACTGAAGCTTTCTTT
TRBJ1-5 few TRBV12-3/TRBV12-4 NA CASSPQTGSAQPQHF TGTGCCAGCAGTCCTCAAACAGGGTCTGCTCAGCCCCAGCATTTT
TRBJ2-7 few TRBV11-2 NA CASSLPAVGVYEQYF TGTGCCAGCAGCTTACCTGCCGTTGGGGTATACGAGCAGTACTTC
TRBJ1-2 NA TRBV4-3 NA CASSQVPIGRLNYGYTF TGCGCCAGCAGCCAAGTTCCCATAGGGCGACTTAACTATGGCTACACCTTC
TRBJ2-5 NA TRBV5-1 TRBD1 CASSFGTGSEETQYF TGCGCCAGCAGCTTTGGGACAGGGAGTGAGGAGACCCAGTACTTC
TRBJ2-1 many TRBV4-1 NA CAVGPYNEQFF TGCGCCGTGGGCCCATACAATGAGCAGTTCTTC
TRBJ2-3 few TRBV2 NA CASSLLAGALSTDTQYF TGTGCCAGCAGCCTTCTAGCAGGGGCTCTTAGCACAGATACGCAGTATTTT
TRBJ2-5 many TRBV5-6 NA CASSHPAKQETQYF TGTGCCAGCAGCCATCCGGCGAAGCAAGAGACCCAGTACTTC
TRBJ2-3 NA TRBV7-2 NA CASSSTRTGDTQYF TGTGCCAGCAGCTCGACCCGCACGGGAGATACGCAGTATTTT
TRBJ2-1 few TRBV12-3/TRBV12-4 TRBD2 CASRSTSGGDNEQFF TGTGCCAGCAGGTCGACTAGCGGGGGAGACAATGAGCAGTTCTTC
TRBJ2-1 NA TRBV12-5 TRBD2 CASALGSGSHRKQFF TGTGCTAGTGCCCTCGGTAGCGGGAGCCATAGAAAGCAGTTCTTC
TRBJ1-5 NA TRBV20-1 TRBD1 CSAPRALETGAAQPQHF TGCAGTGCTCCCCGCGCGTTGGAGACAGGGGCGGCTCAGCCCCAGCATTTT
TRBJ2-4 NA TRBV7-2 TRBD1 CASSLGQGPDIQYF TGTGCCAGCAGCTTGGGACAGGGTCCGGACATTCAGTACTTC
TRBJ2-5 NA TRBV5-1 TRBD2 CASSSRGGVVAETQYF TGCGCCAGCAGCTCTCGGGGAGGGGTTGTGGCAGAGACCCAGTACTTC
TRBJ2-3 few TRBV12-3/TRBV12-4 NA CASSSSRGQGPQYF TGTGCCAGCAGTTCCTCCCGAGGCCAGGGTCCGCAGTATTTT
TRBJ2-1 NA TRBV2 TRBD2 CARGLGHNEQFF TGTGCCAGGGGACTAGGGCACAATGAGCAGTTCTTC
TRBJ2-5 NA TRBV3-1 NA CASSQVQTWYF TGTGCCAGCAGCCAAGTCCAGACGTGGTACTTC
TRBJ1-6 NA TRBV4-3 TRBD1 CASSQASWTGVNSPLHF TGCGCCAGCAGCCAAGCATCTTGGACAGGGGTGAATTCACCCCTCCACTTT
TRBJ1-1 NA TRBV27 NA CASSREGGRRTEAFF TGTGCCAGCAGCCGAGAGGGGGGCCGGAGGACTGAAGCTTTCTTT
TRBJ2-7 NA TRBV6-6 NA CASSYSVSSSYEQYF TGTGCCAGCAGTTACTCGGTAAGTAGCTCCTACGAGCAGTACTTC
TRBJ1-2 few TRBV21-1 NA CASSKGWGCRDNYGYTF TGTGCCAGCAGCAAAGGATGGGGGTGTAGGGATAACTATGGCTACACCTTC
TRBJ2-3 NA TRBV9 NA CASSVESDTRYF TGTGCCAGCAGCGTAGAGTCTGATACGCGGTATTTT
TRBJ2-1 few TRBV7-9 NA CASSSIGNFNREEQQFF TGTGCCAGCAGCTCTATCGGAAATTTTAACAGGGAGGAGCAGCAGTTCTTC
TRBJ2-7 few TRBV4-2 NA CASSQDLTRVDEQYF TGTGCCAGCAGCCAAGATTTAACCCGAGTGGATGAGCAGTACTTC
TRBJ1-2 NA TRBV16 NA CASSQSADYGYTF TGTGCCAGCAGCCAATCGGCAGATTATGGCTACACCTTC